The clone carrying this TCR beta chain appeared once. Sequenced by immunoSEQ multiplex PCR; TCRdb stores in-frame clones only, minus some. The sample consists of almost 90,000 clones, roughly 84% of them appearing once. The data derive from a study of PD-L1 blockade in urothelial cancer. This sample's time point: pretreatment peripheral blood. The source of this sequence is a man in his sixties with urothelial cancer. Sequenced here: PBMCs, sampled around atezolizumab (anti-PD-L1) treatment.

CDR3 in amino acids: CASSPRGQSYEQYF. In nucleotides, the CDR3 is TGTGCCAGCAGCCCTAGGGGACAATCCTACGAGCAGTACTTC. This chain joins TRBV9 and TRBJ2-7; the D gene is possibly TRBD1 (6 bases). V gave up 4 bases and J gave up 1 base, with 12 bases separating them. The CDR3 runs to 14 residues. Germline CDR1 SGDLS, CDR2 YYNGEE.